A selection of T cell receptor beta chains follows, all from one sample in a study of T cells in Graves' hyperthyroidism and ophthalmopathy. Each CDR3 protein is one row after TCRdb ran MiXCR on the multiplex PCR reads. Altogether about 300,000 distinct CDR3 sequences are present, less than 30% being singletons, with the ten largest covering about 25%. The specimen was blood. The receptors derive from a middle-aged man with Graves' hyperthyroidism that later progressed to Graves' ophthalmopathy. Both conserved end residues are part of each CDR3. Each record gives: D gene, J gene, clone size, V gene, CDR3 DNA, CDR3 protein. A D gene is named only where the DNA matches it firmly. Rows may omit the clone size; those that give it use once, few, many or a size class.

D: .; J: TRBJ1-2; size: many; V: TRBV6-2/TRBV6-3; DNA: TGTGCCAGCAGTCCCGAGCAGACCCCCTATGGCTACACCTTC; CDR3: CASSPEQTPYGYTF
D: .; J: TRBJ2-5; size: many; V: TRBV5-1; DNA: TGCGCCAGCAGCCCCTGGCGGGGCTCGGAGACCCAGTACTTC; CDR3: CASSPWRGSETQYF
D: TRBD1; J: TRBJ1-2; size: .; V: TRBV20-1; DNA: TGCAGTGCTGGAAAACAGGGGGCTTATGGCTACACCTTC; CDR3: CSAGKQGAYGYTF
D: .; J: TRBJ1-2; size: many; V: TRBV30; DNA: TGTGCCTGGCAGTCACAGGGCTACACCTTC; CDR3: CAWQSQGYTF
D: .; J: TRBJ2-7; size: many; V: TRBV4-1; DNA: TGCGCCAGCAGCACGGATGGAGGAAGGGGTCCCTACGAGCAGTACTTC; CDR3: CASSTDGGRGPYEQYF
D: .; J: TRBJ1-1; size: many; V: TRBV12-3/TRBV12-4; DNA: TGTGCCAGCAGTAACACAGGGTTGGAAGCTTTCTTT; CDR3: CASSNTGLEAFF
D: .; J: TRBJ2-2; size: many; V: TRBV5-8; DNA: TGTGCCAGCAGCTTGGAGGGGGCGAACACCGGGGAGCTGTTTTTT; CDR3: CASSLEGANTGELFF
D: .; J: TRBJ1-1; size: .; V: TRBV28; DNA: TGTGCCAGCCTCCCCGCAAGGGCTGAAGCTTTCTTT; CDR3: CASLPARAEAFF
D: .; J: TRBJ2-5; size: many; V: TRBV18; DNA: TGTGCCAGCTCACCTGAGCCGTCTCTAGGGGGAGAGACCCAGTACTTC; CDR3: CASSPEPSLGGETQYF
D: .; J: TRBJ1-2; size: many; V: TRBV19; DNA: TGTGCCAGTAGGGCTGAATGGAACTATGGCTACACCTTC; CDR3: CASRAEWNYGYTF
D: .; J: TRBJ2-4; size: many; V: TRBV27; DNA: TGTGCCAGCAGTTTTCGCGACAGTGGGGTGGGGGCCAAAAACATTCAGTACTTC; CDR3: CASSFRDSGVGAKNIQYF
D: .; J: TRBJ2-7; size: once; V: TRBV11-2; DNA: TGTGCCAGCAGCGGCGGACATATCTACGAGCAGTACTTC; CDR3: CASSGGHIYEQYF
D: .; J: TRBJ2-2; size: many; V: TRBV5-5; DNA: TGTGCCAGCAGCCTGTGGGTAAACACCGGGGAGCTGTTTTTT; CDR3: CASSLWVNTGELFF
D: TRBD1; J: TRBJ1-1; size: .; V: TRBV30; DNA: TGTGCCTGGAGGGGACAGGAGTTCACTGAAGCTTTCTTT; CDR3: CAWRGQEFTEAFF
D: .; J: TRBJ1-5; size: .; V: TRBV30; DNA: TGTGCCTGGAGTGGTATAGGGGATCAAAGAGGGCAGCCCCAGCATTTT; CDR3: CAWSGIGDQRGQPQHF
D: .; J: TRBJ2-7; size: .; V: TRBV12-3/TRBV12-4; DNA: TGTGCCAGCACTCTGGGTAGTTCCAACGAGCAGTACTTC; CDR3: CASTLGSSNEQYF
D: .; J: TRBJ1-5; size: many; V: TRBV20-1; DNA: TGCAGTGCTAGCCAGGGAGATCAGCCCCAGCATTTT; CDR3: CSASQGDQPQHF
D: TRBD1; J: TRBJ2-7; size: .; V: TRBV5-1; DNA: TGCGCCAGCAGCTACCAGACAGGGAGCTCCTACGAGCAGTACTTC; CDR3: CASSYQTGSSYEQYF
D: .; J: TRBJ1-1; size: many; V: TRBV5-5; DNA: TGTGCCAGCAGCTTGGCCGAAGGGAGCGGGACATCCTTGGCTTTCTTT; CDR3: CASSLAEGSGTSLAFF
D: .; J: TRBJ1-2; size: .; V: TRBV6-5; DNA: TGTGCCAGCAGTTACTCCCGGATTAACTATGGCTACACCTTC; CDR3: CASSYSRINYGYTF
D: .; J: TRBJ2-7; size: many; V: TRBV3-1; DNA: TGTGCCAGCAGCCAATATTACGACAGCAGCCCCTACGAGCAGTACTTC; CDR3: CASSQYYDSSPYEQYF
D: .; J: TRBJ1-1; size: many; V: TRBV5-5; DNA: TGTGCCAGCAGCTTACCGGGGGTTGGTAACACTGAAGCTTTCTTT; CDR3: CASSLPGVGNTEAFF
D: TRBD2; J: TRBJ2-2; size: many; V: TRBV9; DNA: TGTGCCAGCAGCGTTATAGCGGGAGGGCCCCACGGGGAGCTGTTTTTT; CDR3: CASSVIAGGPHGELFF
D: TRBD2; J: TRBJ2-2; size: many; V: TRBV11-3; DNA: TGTGCCAGCAGCTTGTGGACTAGCGGTTACACCGGGGAGCTGTTTTTT; CDR3: CASSLWTSGYTGELFF
D: .; J: TRBJ1-6; size: .; V: TRBV12-3/TRBV12-4; DNA: TGTGCCAGCAGTTTGACGACCCCCGGGACTAATTCACCCCTCCACTTT; CDR3: CASSLTTPGTNSPLHF
D: .; J: TRBJ2-7; size: many; V: TRBV24-1; DNA: TGTGCCACCAGTGATTCCCTATCCCGGACGGACCTAATCTACGAGCAGTACTTC; CDR3: CATSDSLSRTDLIYEQYF
D: TRBD1; J: TRBJ1-1; size: many; V: TRBV20-1; DNA: TGCAGTGCCCCCCGGACAGGGGGCGCGATCCCTGAAGCTTTCTTT; CDR3: CSAPRTGGAIPEAFF
D: .; J: TRBJ1-2; size: few; V: TRBV12-3/TRBV12-4; DNA: TGTGCCAGCAGTTTACGGCCCACAAAAATCTATGGCTACACCTTC; CDR3: CASSLRPTKIYGYTF
D: .; J: TRBJ2-7; size: many; V: TRBV20-1; DNA: TGCAGTGCTAACCTTCGATACAACTCCTACGAGCAGTACTTC; CDR3: CSANLRYNSYEQYF